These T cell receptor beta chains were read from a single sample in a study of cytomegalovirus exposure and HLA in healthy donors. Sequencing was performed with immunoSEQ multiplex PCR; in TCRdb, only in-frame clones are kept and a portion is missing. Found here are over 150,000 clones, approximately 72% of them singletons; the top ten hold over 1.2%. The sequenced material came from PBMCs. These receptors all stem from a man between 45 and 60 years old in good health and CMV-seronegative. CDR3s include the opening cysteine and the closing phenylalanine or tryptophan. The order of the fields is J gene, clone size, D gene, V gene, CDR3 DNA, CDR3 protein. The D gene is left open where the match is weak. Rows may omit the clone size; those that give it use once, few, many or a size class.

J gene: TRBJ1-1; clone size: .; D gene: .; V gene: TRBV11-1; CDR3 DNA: TGTGCCAGCAGCCGCCTGGGTCGGGACACTGAAGCTTTCTTT; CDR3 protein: CASSRLGRDTEAFF
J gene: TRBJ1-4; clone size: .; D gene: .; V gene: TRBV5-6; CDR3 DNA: TGTGCCAGCAGCCCAGGACGGGGGGCTAATGAAAAACTGTTTTTT; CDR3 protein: CASSPGRGANEKLFF
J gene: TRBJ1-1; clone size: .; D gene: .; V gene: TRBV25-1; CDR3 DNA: TGTGCCAGCAGAGCCTGGTCCGGGAGTGATGAAGCTTTCTTT; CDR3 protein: CASRAWSGSDEAFF
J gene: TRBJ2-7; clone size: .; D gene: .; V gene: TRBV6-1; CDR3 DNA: TGTGCCAGCAGTGACGGGTGGTACTCCTACGAGCAGTACTTC; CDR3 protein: CASSDGWYSYEQYF
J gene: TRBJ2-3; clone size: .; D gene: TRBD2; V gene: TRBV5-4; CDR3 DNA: TGTGCCAGCAGCGTTCTAGCGGGGTTCCTATCTAGCACAGATACGCAGTATTTT; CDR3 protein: CASSVLAGFLSSTDTQYF
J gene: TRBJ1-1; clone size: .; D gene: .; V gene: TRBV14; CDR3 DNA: TGTGCCAGCAGCCAATGGGAGATGAACACTGAAGCTTTCTTT; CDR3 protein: CASSQWEMNTEAFF
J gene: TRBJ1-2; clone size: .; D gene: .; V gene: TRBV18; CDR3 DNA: TGTGCCAGCTCACCAGGCGGGGCTGACTATGGCTACACCTTC; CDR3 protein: CASSPGGADYGYTF
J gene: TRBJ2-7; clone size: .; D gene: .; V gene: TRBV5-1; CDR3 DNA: TGCGCCAGCAGCCCCGGACAGTTAGAAAAGCAGTACTTC; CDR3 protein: CASSPGQLEKQYF
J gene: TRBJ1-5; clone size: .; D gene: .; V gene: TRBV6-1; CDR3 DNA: TGTGCCAGCAGTGAACGGACAGAGAATCAGCCCCAGCATTTT; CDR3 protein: CASSERTENQPQHF
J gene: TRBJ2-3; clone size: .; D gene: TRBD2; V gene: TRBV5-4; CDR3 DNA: TGTGCCAGCAGCTGGGGACTAGCGGGGCCCCGAGGGGATACGCAGTATTTT; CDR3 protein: CASSWGLAGPRGDTQYF
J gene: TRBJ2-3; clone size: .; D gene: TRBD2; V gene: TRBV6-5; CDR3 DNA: TGTGCCAGCAGTAGGAGCGGGGGGGCGGCAGATACGCAGTATTTT; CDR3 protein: CASSRSGGAADTQYF
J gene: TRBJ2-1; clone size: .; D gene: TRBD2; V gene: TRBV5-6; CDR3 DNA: TGTGCCAGCAGCCTAACTAGCGGGGCGTACAATGAGCAGTTCTTC; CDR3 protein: CASSLTSGAYNEQFF
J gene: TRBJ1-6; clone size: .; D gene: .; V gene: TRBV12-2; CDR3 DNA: TGTGCAAGTCGCTTAAGAATGTATCGGGAGTATAATTCACCCCTCCACTTT; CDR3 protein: CASRLRMYREYNSPLHF
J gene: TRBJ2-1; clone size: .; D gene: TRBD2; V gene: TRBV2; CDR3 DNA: TGTGCCAGCAGGGGAAGCGGGGGGGCATTATTAGGTGAGCAGTTCTTC; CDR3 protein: CASRGSGGALLGEQFF
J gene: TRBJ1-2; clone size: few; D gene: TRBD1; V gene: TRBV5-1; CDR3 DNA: TGCGCCAGCAGCCCATACCCCGGACAGGGTGGGTATGGCTACACCTTC; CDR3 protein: CASSPYPGQGGYGYTF
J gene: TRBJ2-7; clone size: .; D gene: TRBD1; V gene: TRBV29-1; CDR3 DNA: TGCAGCGTGACAGGGGTTCACCCTACCTACGAGCAGTACTTC; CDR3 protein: CSVTGVHPTYEQYF
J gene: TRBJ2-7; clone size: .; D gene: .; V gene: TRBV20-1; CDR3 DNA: TGCAGTGCTGAGGGTCCTTACGAGCAGTACTTC; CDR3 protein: CSAEGPYEQYF